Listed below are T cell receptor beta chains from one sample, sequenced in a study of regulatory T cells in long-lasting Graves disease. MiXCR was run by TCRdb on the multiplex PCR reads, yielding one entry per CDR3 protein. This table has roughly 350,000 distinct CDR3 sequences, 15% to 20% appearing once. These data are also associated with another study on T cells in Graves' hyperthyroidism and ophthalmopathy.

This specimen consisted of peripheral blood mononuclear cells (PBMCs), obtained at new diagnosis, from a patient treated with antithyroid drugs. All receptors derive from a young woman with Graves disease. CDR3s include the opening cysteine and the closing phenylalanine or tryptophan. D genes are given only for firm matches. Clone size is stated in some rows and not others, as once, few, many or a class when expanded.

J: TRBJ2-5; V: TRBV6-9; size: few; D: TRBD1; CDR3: CASSYGGQIKETQYF; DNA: TGTGCCAGCAGTTATGGGGGACAGATAAAAGAGACCCAGTACTTC
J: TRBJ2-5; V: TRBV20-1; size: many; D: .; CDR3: CSAAVGALETQYF; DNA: TGCAGTGCCGCGGTGGGGGCCCTGGAGACCCAGTACTTC
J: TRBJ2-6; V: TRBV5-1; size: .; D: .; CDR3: CASKHSAGANVLTF; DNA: TGCGCCAGTAAACATAGTGCTGGGGCCAACGTCCTGACTTTC
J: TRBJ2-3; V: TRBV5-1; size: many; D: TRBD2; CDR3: CASSGPGLASDTQYF; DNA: TGCGCCAGCAGCGGTCCGGGACTAGCGTCGGATACGCAGTATTTT
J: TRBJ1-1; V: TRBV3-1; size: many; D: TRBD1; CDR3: CASSSTGQNTEAFF; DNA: TGTGCCAGCAGCTCGACAGGGCAGAACACTGAAGCTTTCTTT
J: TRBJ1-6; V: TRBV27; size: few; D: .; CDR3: CASSYSWGSPLHF; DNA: TGTGCCAGCAGTTATTCCTGGGGCTCACCCCTCCACTTT
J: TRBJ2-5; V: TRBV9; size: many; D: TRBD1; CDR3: CASSPRTDRVIETQYF; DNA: TGTGCCAGCAGCCCTCGGACGGACAGGGTAATAGAGACCCAGTACTTC
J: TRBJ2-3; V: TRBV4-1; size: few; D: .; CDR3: CASSQDNGDTQYF; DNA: TGCGCCAGCAGCCAAGATAACGGAGATACGCAGTATTTT
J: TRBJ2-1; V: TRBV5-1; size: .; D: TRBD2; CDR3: CASSLVAHSGDNEQFF; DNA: TGCGCCAGCAGCTTGGTGGCACACAGCGGGGACAATGAGCAGTTCTTC
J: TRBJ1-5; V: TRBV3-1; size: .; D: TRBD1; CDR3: CASSQTDRGNQPQHF; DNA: TGTGCCAGCAGCCAAACGGACAGGGGCAATCAGCCCCAGCATTTT
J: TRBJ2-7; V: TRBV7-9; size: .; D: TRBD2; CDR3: CASSLAYRLAGSSYEQYF; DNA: TGTGCCAGCAGCTTAGCGTATCGGCTAGCGGGAAGCTCCTACGAGCAGTACTTC
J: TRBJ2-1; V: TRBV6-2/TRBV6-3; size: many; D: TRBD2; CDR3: CASSYGLAGAVGNEQFF; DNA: TGTGCCAGCAGTTACGGTCTAGCGGGGGCCGTCGGCAATGAGCAGTTCTTC
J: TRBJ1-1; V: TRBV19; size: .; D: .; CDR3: CASFTGLRDTEAFF; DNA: TGTGCCAGTTTTACAGGGTTACGGGACACTGAAGCTTTCTTT
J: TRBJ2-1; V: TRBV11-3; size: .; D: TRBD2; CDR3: CASSAASGISVEQFF; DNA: TGTGCCAGCAGCGCCGCTAGCGGGATTAGCGTTGAGCAGTTCTTC
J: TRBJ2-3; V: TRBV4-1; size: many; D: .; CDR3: CASSQDVLWTGARDTQYF; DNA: TGCGCCAGCAGCCAAGACGTACTGTGGACGGGGGCCAGAGATACGCAGTATTTT
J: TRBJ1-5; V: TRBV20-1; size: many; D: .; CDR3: CSAREALYSNQPQHF; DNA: TGCAGTGCTAGAGAGGCCCTCTATAGCAATCAGCCCCAGCATTTT
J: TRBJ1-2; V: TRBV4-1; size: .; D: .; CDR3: CASSQALGLDYGYTF; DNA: TGCGCCAGCAGCCAAGCCTTGGGGTTGGACTATGGCTACACCTTC
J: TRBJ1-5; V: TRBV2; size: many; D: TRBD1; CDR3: CASSATGASNQPQHF; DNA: TGTGCCAGCAGTGCGACAGGGGCTAGCAATCAGCCCCAGCATTTT
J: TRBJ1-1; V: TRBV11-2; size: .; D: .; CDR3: CASSYQQGAEAFF; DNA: TGTGCCAGCAGCTACCAACAGGGCGCTGAAGCTTTCTTT
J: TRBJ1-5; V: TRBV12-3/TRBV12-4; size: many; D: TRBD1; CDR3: CASTLDRGFGPQHF; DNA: TGTGCCAGCACTTTAGACAGGGGCTTCGGGCCCCAGCATTTT
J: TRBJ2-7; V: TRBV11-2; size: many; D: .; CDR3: CASRAYEQYF; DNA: TGTGCCAGTAGAGCCTACGAGCAGTACTTC
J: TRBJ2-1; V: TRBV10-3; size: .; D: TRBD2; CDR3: CAIRGLDNEQFF; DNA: TGTGCCATCAGGGGACTAGACAATGAGCAGTTCTTC
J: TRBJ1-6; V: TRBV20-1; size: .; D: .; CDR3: CSAYTDGSYNSPLHF; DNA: TGCAGTGCTTATACGGACGGCTCCTATAATTCACCCCTCCACTTT
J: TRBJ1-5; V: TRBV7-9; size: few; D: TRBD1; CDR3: CASSSPDRGDNQPQHF; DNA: TGTGCCAGCAGCTCACCGGACAGGGGAGACAATCAGCCCCAGCATTTT
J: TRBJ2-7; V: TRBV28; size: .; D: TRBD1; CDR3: CASISGQGFYEQYF; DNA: TGTGCCAGCATATCGGGACAGGGGTTTTACGAGCAGTACTTC
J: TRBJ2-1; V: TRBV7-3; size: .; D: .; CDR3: CASSHPGNEQFF; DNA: TGTGCCAGCAGCCACCCCGGCAATGAGCAGTTCTTC
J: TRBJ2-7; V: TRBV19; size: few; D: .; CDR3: CASSGAAPTYEQYF; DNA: TGTGCCAGTAGTGGGGCTGCCCCTACCTACGAGCAGTACTTC
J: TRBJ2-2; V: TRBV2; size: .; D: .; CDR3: CATPFPTGELFF; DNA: TGTGCCACCCCTTTTCCCACCGGGGAGCTGTTTTTT
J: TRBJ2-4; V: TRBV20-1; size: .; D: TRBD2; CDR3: CSARSGSMAKNIQYF; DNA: TGCAGTGCCAGAAGCGGGAGTATGGCCAAAAACATTCAGTACTTC
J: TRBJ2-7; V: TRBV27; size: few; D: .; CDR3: CASSLDGAFVGEQYF; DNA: TGTGCCAGCAGTTTAGACGGGGCCTTCGTGGGCGAGCAGTACTTC
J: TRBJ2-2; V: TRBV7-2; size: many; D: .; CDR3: CASSPTARATGELFF; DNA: TGTGCCAGCAGTCCTACGGCCAGGGCCACCGGGGAGCTGTTTTTT
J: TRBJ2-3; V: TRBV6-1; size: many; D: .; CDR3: CASSEWLSTDTQYF; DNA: TGTGCCAGCAGTGAATGGTTGAGTACAGATACGCAGTATTTT
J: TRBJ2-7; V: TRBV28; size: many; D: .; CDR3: CASSFDVYEQYF; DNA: TGTGCCAGCAGTTTCGATGTTTACGAGCAGTACTTC
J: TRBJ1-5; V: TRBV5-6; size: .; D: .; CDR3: CASSLWQGLSQPQHF; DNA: TGTGCCAGCAGCTTGTGGCAGGGGTTGTCTCAGCCCCAGCATTTT
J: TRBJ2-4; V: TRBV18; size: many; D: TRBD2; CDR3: CASSPNDPRGRAKNIQYF; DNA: TGTGCCAGCTCACCAAACGACCCGCGGGGGAGGGCCAAAAACATTCAGTACTTC
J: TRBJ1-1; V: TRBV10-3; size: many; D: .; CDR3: CAISAGIDTEAFF; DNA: TGTGCCATCAGTGCGGGGATCGACACTGAAGCTTTCTTT
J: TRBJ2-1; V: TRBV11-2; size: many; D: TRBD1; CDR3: CASSPNVDRGNEQFF; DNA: TGTGCCAGCAGCCCTAACGTGGACAGGGGCAATGAGCAGTTCTTC
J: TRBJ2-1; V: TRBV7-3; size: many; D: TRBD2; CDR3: CASSLTTSGTNEQFF; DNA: TGTGCCAGCAGCTTAACGACTAGCGGGACCAATGAGCAGTTCTTC
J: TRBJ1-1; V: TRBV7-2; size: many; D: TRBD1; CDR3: CASRRGQGLAEAFF; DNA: TGTGCCAGCAGACGTGGACAGGGGTTGGCTGAAGCTTTCTTT
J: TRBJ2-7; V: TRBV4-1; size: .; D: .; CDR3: CASSQPGTVTYEQYF; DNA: TGCGCCAGCAGCCAGCCCGGGACGGTTACCTACGAGCAGTACTTC
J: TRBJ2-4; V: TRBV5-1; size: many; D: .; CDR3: CASSLSESVQYF; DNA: TGCGCCAGCAGCTTATCGGAGTCGGTTCAGTACTTC
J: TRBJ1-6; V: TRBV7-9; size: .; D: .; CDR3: CASSLVPNSPLHF; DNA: TGTGCCAGCAGCTTAGTACCTAATTCACCCCTCCACTTT
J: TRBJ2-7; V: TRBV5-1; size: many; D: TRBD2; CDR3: CASSQTSGDPYEQYF; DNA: TGCGCCAGCAGCCAGACTAGCGGGGACCCCTACGAGCAGTACTTC
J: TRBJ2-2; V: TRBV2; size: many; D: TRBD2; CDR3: CASSEPAGGPNTGELFF; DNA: TGTGCCAGCAGTGAGCCAGCGGGGGGGCCGAACACCGGGGAGCTGTTTTTT
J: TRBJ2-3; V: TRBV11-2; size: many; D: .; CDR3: CASSLDGSDTQYF; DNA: TGTGCCAGCAGCTTAGATGGGTCAGATACGCAGTATTTT
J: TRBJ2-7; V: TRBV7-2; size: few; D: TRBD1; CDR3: CASSRLLGTGDRYEQYF; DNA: TGTGCCAGCAGCCGCCTCCTGGGGACAGGGGACCGATACGAGCAGTACTTC
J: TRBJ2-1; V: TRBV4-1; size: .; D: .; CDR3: CASSQFYGQVTYNEQFF; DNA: TGCGCCAGCAGCCAATTTTATGGGCAGGTCACCTACAATGAGCAGTTCTTC
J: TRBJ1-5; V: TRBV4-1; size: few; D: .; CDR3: CASSQGTEQPQHF; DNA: TGCGCCAGCAGCCAAGGGACGGAGCAGCCCCAGCATTTT
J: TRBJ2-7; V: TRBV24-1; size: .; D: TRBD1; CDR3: CATSDPGQGSKYEQYF; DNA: TGTGCCACCAGTGACCCCGGACAGGGGAGTAAGTACGAGCAGTACTTC
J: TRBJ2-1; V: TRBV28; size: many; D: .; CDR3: CASSQPRGSGHNEQFF; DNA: TGTGCCAGCAGCCAACCTCGAGGTAGCGGACACAATGAGCAGTTCTTC
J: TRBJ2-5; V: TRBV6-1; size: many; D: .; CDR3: CASSEGLGIQETQYF; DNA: TGTGCCAGCAGTGAGGGCCTGGGGATACAAGAGACCCAGTACTTC